Listed here are 9 T cell receptor beta chains from one sample, sequenced in a study of cytomegalovirus exposure and HLA in healthy donors. PCR amplification relied on 60 Vbeta primers (plus 13 Jbeta primers). Produced via immunoSEQ multiplex PCR; TCRdb's table is partial and in-frame only. The data hold about 130,000 clones, with about 80% observed a single time. The sample comprised PBMCs. The receptors derive from a man aged 25-45 years in good health.

The chain joins TRBV11-2 to TRBJ2-3, with D hard to call. The CDR3 is made up of 13 amino acids. Trimming pared 0 bases from V and 3 bases from J, leaving 4 bases between. CDR1 SGHAT and CDR2 FQNNGV come from the germline V gene. CDR3 DNA sequence: TGTGCCAGCAGCTTAGATCTGACAGATACGCAGTATTTT. Its translation is CASSLDLTDTQYF.

This clone appeared once. The chain employs TRBV5-1 and TRBJ2-3, with 10 positions matching TRBD2. The ends lost 8 bases at V and 6 bases at J; junction bases unmatched: 15. This CDR3 is 16 amino acids long. CDR1 SGHRS and CDR2 YFSETQ come from the germline V gene. CDR3 bases: TGCGCCAGTAGAGAAGGGCTAGCGGGAGATGTCGATACGCAGTATTTT. Its protein product is CASREGLAGDVDTQYF.

The V and J genes are TRBV30 and TRBJ1-1; tentative D call: TRBD1 (6 bases). The V end was cut by 8 bases, the J end by 4 bases, with 14 bases between. CDR3 length: 12 residues. From germline, CDR1 is GTSNPN and CDR2 SVGIG (reference sequence). CDR3 in amino acids: CARGRGTTEAFF. The CDR3 DNA is TGTGCCCGCGGGAGGGGGACCACTGAAGCTTTCTTT.

The chain carries TRBV7-9 and TRBJ2-1, with D possibly TRBD1 on 6 matching bases. The CDR3 runs 12 residues. Between the trimmed V and J ends, which lost 4 bases and 8 bases, there was a span of 9 bases. CDR1 is SEHNR and CDR2 is FQNEAQ in the germline V gene (reference sequence). The CDR3 sequence: CASSSQGHEQFF. CDR3 nucleotides: TGTGCCAGCAGCTCACAGGGCCATGAGCAGTTCTTC.

CDR3 region: CASSYDRGAGQPQHF. The CDR3 DNA sequence: TGTGCCAGCAGTTACGACAGGGGGGCGGGTCAGCCCCAGCATTTT. The chain employs TRBV6-5 and TRBJ1-5; 9 nucleotides match TRBD1. The V gene end was trimmed by 2 bases and the J gene end by 6 bases; junction bases not matched to a gene: 5. CDR1 and CDR2 from the germline V gene are MNHEY and SVGAGI. The CDR3 length is 15 residues.

This chain joins TRBV7-2 and TRBJ2-4; a weak D match, TRBD1 (6 bases). CDR3 length: 18 amino acids. Germline V gene lookup returns CDR1 SGHTA and CDR2 FQGNSA. Trimming pared 3 bases from V and 2 bases from J, leaving 20 bases between. The chain's CDR3 is CASSLVALDRLTKNIQYF. DNA of the CDR3: TGTGCCAGCAGCTTGGTTGCACTCGACAGGTTGACCAAAAACATTCAGTACTTC.

This clone occurred once. The V call is TRBV11-1, the J call TRBJ2-7; D call uncertain. CDR1 is SGHAT, CDR2 FQDESV, per germline (reference sequence). The CDR3 sequence is 14 residues long. V lost 2 bases to trimming and J lost 5 bases, with 13 bases between them. This chain's CDR3 is CASSLLDPRDEQYF. The CDR3 DNA reads as TGTGCCAGCAGCTTACTCGACCCCCGGGACGAGCAGTACTTC. Full variable domain (remainder filled in from reference TRBV11-1 and TRBJ2-7): EAEVAQSPRYKITEKSQAVAFWCDPISGHATLYWYRQILGQGPELLVQFQDESVVDDSQLPKDRFSAERLKGVDSTLKIQPAELGDSAMYLCASSLLDPRDEQYFGPGTRLTVT.

This chain links TRBV7-2 with TRBJ1-2, with 7 bases matching TRBD1. Germline loops: CDR1 SGHTA, CDR2 FQGNSA. J gave up 0 bases and V 1 base, and 5 bases lay outside the gene matches. CDR3 length: 16 residues. The CDR3 sequence: CASSLGGTEANYGYTF. The DNA for the CDR3 is TGTGCCAGCAGCTTAGGGGGGACAGAAGCTAACTATGGCTACACCTTC.

The rearrangement uses TRBV11-2 and TRBJ2-1; possible D gene TRBD2, 7 bases. V lost 4 bases to trimming and J lost 13 bases, with 29 bases between them. Germline assignment: CDR1 SGHAT and CDR2 FQNNGV. The CDR3 spans 17 residues. This CDR3 is CASSWPLGGGLRETQFF. The DNA for the CDR3 is TGTGCCAGCAGCTGGCCCCTAGGGGGAGGGTTGAGGGAGACCCAGTTCTTC.